Shown below are 21 T cell receptor beta chains from a single sample sequenced in a study of T-cell memory formation after mild COVID-19. TCRdb fed the 5' RACE reads into MiXCR, producing one record per CDR3 protein. The table includes some 70,000 distinct CDR3 sequences, 16% detected once. The sample taken for sequencing was PBMCs or a T cell subset sorted from them (not recorded which). The receptors derive from an adult woman who had mild COVID-19 (a few samples of this study predate the infection). Cell type and time point are not known.

The chain uses TRBV5-1 and TRBJ1-2, with D possibly matching TRBD1 (5 bases). V lost 0 bases and J lost 6, with 12 bases in between. The CDR3 loop spans 14 amino acids. Germline-derived CDR1 and CDR2 are SGHRS and YFSETQ. The CDR3 sequence: CASSLEVGDHGYTF. The CDR3 region has the DNA TGCGCCAGCAGCTTGGAGGTTGGGGACCATGGCTACACCTTC. Together with reference TRBV5-1 and TRBJ1-2, the CDR3 gives the full variable domain: KAGVTQTPRYLIKTRGQQVTLSCSPISGHRSVSWYQQTPGQGLQFLFEYFSETQRNKGNFPGRFSGRQFSNSRSEMNVSTLELGDSALYLCASSLEVGDHGYTFGSGTRLTVV.

The chain couples TRBV6-2 or TRBV6-3 to TRBJ1-4; D is unresolved. The germline V gene has CDR1 MNHEY and CDR2 SVGEGT. The CDR3 has 13 amino acids. Trimming took 2 bases from V and 7 from J, leaving 8 bases between them. CDR3 region: CASSYGSGEKLFF. In DNA, the CDR3 is TGTGCCAGCAGTTACGGAAGCGGTGAAAAACTGTTTTTT.

This clonotype was counted many times. CDR3 DNA: TGCGCCAGCAGCCAAGACATGACTAGCGGGTACAATGAGCAGTTCTTC. Amino acid sequence: CASSQDMTSGYNEQFF. The V gene is TRBV4-1, the J gene TRBJ2-1, with TRBD2 matching over 10 bases. Germline assignment: CDR1 MGHRA and CDR2 YSYEKL. The V and J ends lost 0 bases and 4 bases, in that order; junction bases with no gene match: 3. The CDR3 runs 16 residues.

CDR3 DNA: TGCGCCAGCAGCCGGATCGCCGCGGAGACCCAGTACTTC. Protein product: CASSRIAAETQYF. The chain couples TRBV4-1 to TRBJ2-5; no firm D call. The CDR3 length is 13 residues. Germline-derived CDR1 and CDR2 are MGHRA and YSYEKL. Trimming stripped 4 bases from V and 5 bases from J, with 11 bases between.

A few counts support this clonotype. This chain joins TRBV4-3 and TRBJ2-7; TRBD1 aligns across 10 bases. Germline values: CDR1 LGHNA, CDR2 YSLEER. V lost 3 bases and J lost 2; bases outside the gene matches: 7. CDR3 length equals 16 residues. The CDR3 region is CASSHSGTGETYEQYF. The DNA of the CDR3 is TGCGCCAGCAGCCATTCCGGGACAGGGGAAACCTACGAGCAGTACTTC.

V and J are TRBV12-3 or TRBV12-4 and TRBJ1-3; D is ambiguous. There are 14 residues in the CDR3. V dropped 8 bases and J dropped 8 bases, with 19 bases sitting between them. As DNA, the CDR3 is TGTGCCAGCGGTATCTTAGCCGATTGGGACACCATATATTTT. Protein: CASGILADWDTIYF.

The chain combines TRBV6-5 with TRBJ1-1; 8 bases agree with TRBD1. Unmatched junction bases numbered 4, after V lost 2 bases and J lost 5 bases. CDR3 size: 14 residues. Germline loops: CDR1 MNHEY, CDR2 SVGAGI. The CDR3 spells CASSYDRGMTEAFF. CDR3 DNA: TGTGCCAGCAGTTACGACAGGGGAATGACTGAAGCTTTCTTT.

This clonotype has at least ten counts. The V call is TRBV5-1, the J call TRBJ2-3, with 10 nucleotides matching TRBD2. Germline loops: CDR1 SGHRS, CDR2 YFSETQ. The CDR3 covers 15 residues. J was trimmed by 5 bases and V by 2 bases; bases with no gene match: 5. The CDR3 loop reads CASSLSGGAEDTQYF. DNA for the CDR3: TGCGCCAGCAGCTTAAGCGGGGGGGCTGAAGATACGCAGTATTTT.

The chain uses TRBV4-3 and TRBJ2-1; D gene unclear. Trimming took 1 base from V and 5 from J, leaving 12 bases between them. CDR1 and CDR2 from the germline V gene are LGHNA and YSLEER. This CDR3 has 15 amino acids. The CDR3: CASSQAENGHNEQFF. DNA of the CDR3: TGCGCCAGCAGCCAAGCGGAAAATGGCCACAATGAGCAGTTCTTC.

This clonotype was counted between two and nine times. The rearrangement links TRBV7-9 to TRBJ2-5; 11 positions match TRBD1. The CDR3 has 15 residues. With 5 bases clipped from V and 5 bases from J, the junction kept 7 bases outside the gene matches. CDR1 is SEHNR and CDR2 is FQNEAQ in the germline V gene (reference sequence). CDR3 amino acids: CASSGGTGGLETQYF. CDR3 in DNA: TGTGCCAGCAGCGGAGGGACAGGGGGTCTGGAGACCCAGTACTTC.

The chain joins TRBV24-1 to TRBJ2-3; no reliable D call. V dropped 5 bases and J dropped 4 bases, with 6 bases sitting between them. Per the germline V gene, CDR1 is KGHDR and CDR2 is SFDVKD. The CDR3 runs to 12 residues. The CDR3 region is CATSVRADTQYF. Here the CDR3 DNA reads TGTGCCACCAGTGTCCGGGCAGATACGCAGTATTTT.

This clonotype was counted only a few times. V and J are TRBV29-1 and TRBJ2-7, with 9 nucleotides matching TRBD1. The V and J ends lost 3 bases and 3 bases, in that order; junction bases with no gene match: 3. Germline-derived CDR1 and CDR2 are SQVTM and ANQGSEA. The CDR3 runs to 13 residues. The CDR3 nucleotides are TGCAGCGTTGAGACAGGGGGTATCTACGAGCAGTACTTC. This codes for CSVETGGIYEQYF.

This clonotype showed up just once. The rearrangement uses TRBV6-6 and TRBJ2-1; 7 bases fit TRBD2. The CDR3 is made up of 16 amino acids. Trimming took 8 bases from V and 10 from J; bases not matched to a gene: 20. CDR1 MNHNY and CDR2 SVGAGI come from the germline V gene (reference sequence). DNA of the CDR3: TGTGCCAGCGCCCCTCTACCGGGAGGAGCACACTCAGAGCAGTTCTTC. Translating gives CASAPLPGGAHSEQFF.

In its sample, this clonotype was seen many times. The gene calls are TRBV25-1 and TRBJ2-7, with 8 nucleotides matching TRBD2. V shed 8 bases, J shed 2 bases, and the junction held 14 bases outside the gene matches. Germline V gene data show CDR1 as MGHDK and CDR2 as SYGVNS. This CDR3 has 16 residues. The CDR3 DNA reads as TGTGCCAGCTCGGGGGGGAGCGGGGGACAAACCTACGAGCAGTACTTC. Residues: CASSGGSGGQTYEQYF.

This clonotype has only a few counts. The chain recombines TRBV4-1 with TRBJ2-7; D possibly uses TRBD1 or TRBD2 (5 bases each). The CDR3 spans 16 residues. The germline gives CDR1 MGHRA, CDR2 YSYEKL. Trimming pared 1 base from V and 3 bases from J, leaving 16 bases between. CDR3 coding DNA: TGCGCCAGCAGCCAAGGAGCCGGGACGGAATACTACGAGCAGTACTTC. It specifies CASSQGAGTEYYEQYF.

This clonotype has just a few counts. This chain joins TRBV29-1 and TRBJ2-7; tentatively, D is TRBD1 (6 bases). V dropped 7 bases and J dropped 4 bases, with 17 bases sitting between them. The CDR3 extends over 13 amino acids. CDR1 is SQVTM, CDR2 ANQGSEA, per germline. The chain's CDR3 is CSAISQTGYEQYF. The CDR3 coding sequence is TGCAGCGCCATTTCCCAGACAGGATACGAGCAGTACTTC.

This clonotype was detected a few times. CDR3 sequence reads: CASSQDAGATDTQYF. The CDR3 DNA is TGCGCCAGCAGCCAAGATGCGGGGGCCACTGATACGCAGTATTTT. V usage is TRBV4-1 and J usage is TRBJ2-3; tentatively, D is TRBD2 (7 bases). Germline V gene data show CDR1 as MGHRA and CDR2 as YSYEKL. This CDR3 has 15 residues. Deletions cut 0 bases from V and 6 bases from J, with 13 bases between.

The chain has TRBV7-9 and TRBJ2-3; D not certain. V shed 9 bases and J shed 1 base, with 8 bases lying between them. Germline CDR1 and CDR2: SEHNR and FQNEAQ (reference sequence). This CDR3 has 12 amino acids. The CDR3, as DNA: TGTGCCAGTCGATCAGGCACAGATACGCAGTATTTT. Translating gives CASRSGTDTQYF. Based on the CDR3 plus reference TRBV7-9 and TRBJ2-3, the full variable domain is DTGVSQNPRHKITKRGQNVTFRCDPISEHNRLYWYRQTLGQGPEFLTYFQNEAQLEKSRLLSDRFSAERPKGSFSTLEIQRTEQGDSAMYLCASRSGTDTQYFGPGTRLTVL.

The genes are TRBV12-3 or TRBV12-4 and TRBJ2-2; no clear D gene. Deletions cut 3 bases from V and 6 bases from J, with 5 bases between. The CDR3 contains 12 residues. Here the CDR3 reads CASSFMSGELFF. CDR3 in DNA: TGTGCCAGCAGTTTTATGTCCGGGGAGCTGTTTTTT.

The rearrangement joins TRBV13 to TRBJ2-7, with 13 bases lining up with TRBD2. V lost 5 bases, J lost 4 bases, and 2 bases stayed unmatched. CDR3 size: 14 residues. The germline CDR1 and CDR2 sequences are PRHDT and FYEKMQ (reference sequence). In nucleotides, the CDR3 is TGTGCCAGCAGCGTGGGACTAGCGGGATACGAGCAGTACTTC. Its translation: CASSVGLAGYEQYF.

This clonotype was picked up a small number of times. V is TRBV7-9 and J is TRBJ2-5; D might be TRBD1 (6 bases). Germline CDR1 is SEHNR and CDR2 is FQNEAQ (reference sequence). Trimming stripped 1 base from V and 4 bases from J, with 7 bases between. This CDR3 region has 13 residues. CDR3 region: CASSLETGETQYF. As DNA, the CDR3 is TGTGCCAGCAGCTTAGAGACAGGAGAGACCCAGTACTTC.